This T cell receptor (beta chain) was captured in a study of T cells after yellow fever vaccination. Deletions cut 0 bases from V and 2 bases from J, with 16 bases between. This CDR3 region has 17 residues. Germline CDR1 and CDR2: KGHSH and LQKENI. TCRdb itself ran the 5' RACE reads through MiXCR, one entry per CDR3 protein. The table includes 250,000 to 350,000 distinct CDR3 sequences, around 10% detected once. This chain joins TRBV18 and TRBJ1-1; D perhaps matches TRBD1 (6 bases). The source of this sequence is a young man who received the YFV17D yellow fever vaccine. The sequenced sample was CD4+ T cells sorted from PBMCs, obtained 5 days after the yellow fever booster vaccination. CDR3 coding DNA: TGTGCCAGCTCACCACCTTGGACGGGGGCGAAAAACACTGAAGCTTTCTTT. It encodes CASSPPWTGAKNTEAFF.